These T cell receptor beta chains were read from a single sample in a study of long-term antiretroviral therapy in people with HIV. Only in-frame clones appear in the TCRdb table, and some are missing; sequencing was by immunoSEQ multiplex PCR. The table lists 20,000 to 25,000 clones, more than 75% of them singletons. The specimen was unsorted PBMCs, collected 0.2 years before starting antiretroviral therapy. These receptors all stem from a man aged 18 to 30 with HIV. CDR3s include the opening cysteine and the closing phenylalanine or tryptophan. The D gene is left open where the match is weak. Where a row states a size, it is once, few, many or the class of an expanded clone; other rows omit it.

clone size | J gene | V gene | D gene | CDR3 DNA | CDR3 protein
once | TRBJ2-7 | TRBV9 | NA | TGTGCCAGCAGCCAGGGGCAGGGGTCCCCCTACGAGCAGTACTTC | CASSQGQGSPYEQYF
once | TRBJ1-4 | TRBV7-9 | NA | TGTGCCAGCAGCTTGATTTCAACTAATGAAAAACTGTTTTTT | CASSLISTNEKLFF
NA | TRBJ2-3 | TRBV4-3 | TRBD2 | TGCGCCAGCAGCCAGGGGCTAGCGGGGCATAGCACAGATACGCAGTATTTT | CASSQGLAGHSTDTQYF
NA | TRBJ2-3 | TRBV11-2 | NA | TGTGCCAGCGGATACACAGATACGCAGTATTTT | CASGYTDTQYF
NA | TRBJ2-3 | TRBV11-3 | NA | TGTGCCAGCAGCAATAGAGGGGCAGATACGCAGTATTTT | CASSNRGADTQYF
NA | TRBJ2-1 | TRBV18 | NA | TGTGCCAGCTCACCATTCGGGAGTAGCTCCTACAATGAGCAGTTCTTC | CASSPFGSSSYNEQFF
NA | TRBJ1-6 | TRBV11-2 | NA | TGTGCCAGCAGCTTAGGTCTCGGCGGATCACCCCTCCACTTT | CASSLGLGGSPLHF
NA | TRBJ2-3 | TRBV9 | NA | TGTGCCGCGGCTCCGGGAGACACAGATACGCAGTATTTT | CAAAPGDTDTQYF
NA | TRBJ2-5 | TRBV13 | TRBD2 | TGTGCCAGCAGCTCCAGACTACTAGCGGGAGGGCCACGGGAGACCCAGTACTTC | CASSSRLLAGGPRETQYF
once | TRBJ1-2 | TRBV7-9 | TRBD1 | TGTGCCAGCAGCCCCCGGGACAGGGGAGGTGGCTACACCTTC | CASSPRDRGGGYTF
NA | TRBJ2-1 | TRBV20-1 | TRBD2 | TGCAGTGCTACAACCGGGACTAGTTTTTTCTTC | CSATTGTSFFF
NA | TRBJ1-1 | TRBV4-2 | NA | TGTGCCAGCAGCCAAATGATCGGGACATTTAGGGAAGCTTTCTTT | CASSQMIGTFREAFF
NA | TRBJ2-1 | TRBV10-3 | TRBD1 | TGTGCCATCAGTGAAGCTCAGAAGGGGGCGCGCAATGAGCAGTTCTTC | CAISEAQKGARNEQFF
NA | TRBJ2-3 | TRBV7-6 | NA | TGTGCCAGCAGCTTATTAGCTAACACAGATACGCAGTATTTT | CASSLLANTDTQYF
few | TRBJ1-5 | TRBV4-2 | NA | TGTGCCAGCAGCCAAGATAGGGCCTCAGTTGGACCCCAGCATTTT | CASSQDRASVGPQHF
NA | TRBJ2-2 | TRBV4-2 | NA | TGTGCCAGCAGAGGAGGCCTAGCCGTTAACACCGGGGAGCTGTTTTTT | CASRGGLAVNTGELFF
NA | TRBJ1-2 | TRBV27 | NA | TGTGCCAGCAGTCCCACAGGGCACTATGGCTACACCTTC | CASSPTGHYGYTF
NA | TRBJ2-1 | TRBV30 | TRBD2 | TGTGCCTGGAGCGAATGGGCTAGCGGGGACAATGAGCAGTTCTTC | CAWSEWASGDNEQFF
NA | TRBJ1-2 | TRBV2 | NA | TGTGCCAGCAGTGGTCAGGGGACCTATGGCTACACCTTC | CASSGQGTYGYTF
NA | TRBJ2-5 | TRBV1 | NA | TGCACCAGCAGCCGGGACAGGCCGGGGGAGACCCAGTACTTC | CTSSRDRPGETQYF
NA | TRBJ1-1 | TRBV5-6 | TRBD1 | TGTGCCAGCAGCACGAAACAGGGGCGGGGAACTGAAGCTTTCTTT | CASSTKQGRGTEAFF
NA | TRBJ2-3 | TRBV15 | TRBD2 | TGTGCCACCAGCAGGAACAGCGGGACTAGCGGGGCTTCGGGTTTGGCAGATACGCAGTATTTT | CATSRNSGTSGASGLADTQYF
NA | TRBJ2-7 | TRBV5-6 | NA | TGTGCCAGCAGTTTTCCAGGGTTGAACGAGCAGTACTTC | CASSFPGLNEQYF
NA | TRBJ1-3 | TRBV9 | NA | TGTGCCAGCAGCGTAGCGAGCTCTGGAAACACCATATATTTT | CASSVASSGNTIYF
NA | TRBJ1-3 | TRBV25-1 | NA | TGTGCCAGCAGTGAACTCGGGAAGGAGACCATATATTTT | CASSELGKETIYF
NA | TRBJ2-3 | TRBV18 | TRBD2 | TGTGCCAGCTCACCTAGCGGGCCCCCTCAAGATACGCAGTATTTT | CASSPSGPPQDTQYF
NA | TRBJ1-1 | TRBV4-1 | TRBD1 | TGCGCCAGCAGCCCGGGACAGGGGGACACTGAAGCTTTCTTT | CASSPGQGDTEAFF
NA | TRBJ2-7 | TRBV7-8 | NA | TGTGCCAGCAGCCCGCGTGAGGGGGAGGCGGGCTACGAGCAGTACTTC | CASSPREGEAGYEQYF
NA | TRBJ1-2 | TRBV2 | TRBD1 | TGTGCCAGCAGTGAAGCGGCAGGGGGCGTCTATGGCTACACCTTC | CASSEAAGGVYGYTF
NA | TRBJ2-1 | TRBV7-9 | NA | TGTGCCAGCAGCTTAGATAGCAATGAGCAGTTCTTC | CASSLDSNEQFF
NA | TRBJ1-5 | TRBV2 | NA | TGTGCCAGCAGTGAAGCTTATCCGAATCAGCCCCAGCATTTT | CASSEAYPNQPQHF
once | TRBJ2-7 | TRBV29-1 | NA | TGCAGCGTTGAAGATCGGGCAGAGCAGTACTTC | CSVEDRAEQYF
NA | TRBJ2-1 | TRBV15 | TRBD2 | TGTGCCACCAGCAGGTCCCTCGTTGGGGGGGTTGGCAATGAGCAGTTCTTC | CATSRSLVGGVGNEQFF
NA | TRBJ2-7 | TRBV10-3 | NA | TGTGCCATCACGCAGGAGCAGGACTACGAGCAGTACTTC | CAITQEQDYEQYF
NA | TRBJ2-1 | TRBV7-3 | TRBD2 | TGTGCCAGCAGCGCAGGGACTAGCAGAGAGCAGTTCTTC | CASSAGTSREQFF
NA | TRBJ2-1 | TRBV5-5 | TRBD2 | TGTGCCAGCCACTTCCGGGAGGGCCCCAGTGAGCAGTTCTTC | CASHFREGPSEQFF
NA | TRBJ2-7 | TRBV7-8 | NA | TGTGCCAGCAGCGTAGGACAGACCTACGAGCAGTACTTC | CASSVGQTYEQYF
NA | TRBJ2-3 | TRBV5-1 | NA | TGCGCCAGCAGCACCGGGACGGGGTTCACAGATACGCAGTATTTT | CASSTGTGFTDTQYF
NA | TRBJ1-2 | TRBV4-3 | NA | TGCGCCAGCAGTGTAGGTGGAGGGCAGGGTTATGGCTACACCTTC | CASSVGGGQGYGYTF
NA | TRBJ1-2 | TRBV6-6 | NA | TGTGCCAGCAGTTACGCGAGAGTTGGAGTCTACACCTTC | CASSYARVGVYTF
few | TRBJ1-1 | TRBV19 | NA | TGTGCCAGTAGTATGGCAGGGCGCACTGAAGCTTTCTTT | CASSMAGRTEAFF
NA | TRBJ1-2 | TRBV5-6 | NA | TGTGCCAGCAGCCCCCCCGCCAACTATGGCTACACCTTC | CASSPPANYGYTF
NA | TRBJ2-7 | TRBV11-2 | TRBD1 | TGTGCCAGCAGCCCCGGGACAGCCTACGAGCAGTACTTC | CASSPGTAYEQYF
NA | TRBJ1-1 | TRBV29-1 | NA | TGCAGCGTTGTCCGGGGCACTGAAGCTTTCTTT | CSVVRGTEAFF
NA | TRBJ2-7 | TRBV5-1 | TRBD2 | TGCGCCAGCAGCGGGAGGACTAGCGGGTTCGACTACGAGCAGTACTTC | CASSGRTSGFDYEQYF
NA | TRBJ1-5 | TRBV4-3 | NA | TGCGCCAGCAATCGGGGTTATCAGCCCCAGCATTTT | CASNRGYQPQHF
NA | TRBJ1-1 | TRBV10-3 | TRBD1 | TGTGCCATCAGTGAGTCGACGACAGGGGACACTGAAGCTTTCTTT | CAISESTTGDTEAFF
NA | TRBJ1-4 | TRBV7-9 | NA | TGTGCCAGCAGCCGAAGCGCCGGGCCCGATTTTGGAAAACTGTTTTTT | CASSRSAGPDFGKLFF
few | TRBJ2-7 | TRBV11-2 | NA | TGTGCCAGCAGCCCAGGGTTGTCCTACGAGCAGTACTTC | CASSPGLSYEQYF
NA | TRBJ1-1 | TRBV5-1 | NA | TGCGCCAGCAGCTTGGTGGTGGGGGCGGAACTGAACACTGAAGCTTTCTTT | CASSLVVGAELNTEAFF
NA | TRBJ1-2 | TRBV7-9 | NA | TGTGCCCTAGTAGGGGGGTCAAACTATGGCTACACCTTC | CALVGGSNYGYTF
NA | TRBJ1-4 | TRBV4-1 | NA | TGCGCCAGCAGCCATGTCGACCGAACTAATGAAAAACTGTTTTTT | CASSHVDRTNEKLFF
NA | TRBJ1-5 | TRBV6-6 | NA | TGTGCCAGCAGTTTGGAACAGGGAGGGGGTCAGCCCCAGCATTTT | CASSLEQGGGQPQHF